A selection of T cell receptor beta chains follows, all from one sample in a study of CD39 and CD103 CD8 tumor-infiltrating T cells. The method was immunoSEQ multiplex PCR; TCRdb's version includes in-frame clones alone and lacks a portion of them. Of some 16,000 clones listed, about 89% are singletons. Sequenced material: CD8+ T cells sorted from blood. These receptors all come from a human donor with head and neck squamous cell carcinoma. CDR3s include the opening cysteine and the closing phenylalanine or tryptophan. Each record gives: J gene, V gene, CDR3 protein.

TRBJ2-2,TRBV27,CASSSQTGTTANTGELFF
TRBJ2-3,TRBV27,CASTWTSGSTDTQYF
TRBJ1-1,TRBV5-1,CASRPPGWDTEAFF
TRBJ2-1,TRBV4-2,CASSLDRGPYNEQFF
TRBJ2-6,TRBV5-1,CASSLEVGRINDLTF
TRBJ2-1,TRBV18,CASHSSSDYNEQFF
TRBJ2-1,TRBV11-2,CASSLWGNNEQFF
TRBJ2-1,TRBV5-1,CASSLFEQLSSGSEQFF
TRBJ2-1,TRBV19,CASSKGSSYNEQFF
TRBJ1-1,TRBV27,CASSLSDNTEAFF
TRBJ1-4,TRBV29-1,CSVEIFGTGKELFF
TRBJ1-1,TRBV6-5,CASGRGGDEAFF
TRBJ1-6,TRBV5-5,CASSLDSSSYNSPLHF